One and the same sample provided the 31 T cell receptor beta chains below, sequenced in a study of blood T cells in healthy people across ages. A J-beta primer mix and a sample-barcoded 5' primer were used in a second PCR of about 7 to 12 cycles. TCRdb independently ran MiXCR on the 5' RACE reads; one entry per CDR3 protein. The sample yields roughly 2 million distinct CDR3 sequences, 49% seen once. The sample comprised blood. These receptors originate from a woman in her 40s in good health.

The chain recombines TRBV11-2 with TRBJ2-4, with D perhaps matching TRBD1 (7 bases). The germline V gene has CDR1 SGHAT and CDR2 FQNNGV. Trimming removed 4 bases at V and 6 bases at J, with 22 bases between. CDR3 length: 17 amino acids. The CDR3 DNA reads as TGTGCCAGCAGCTCTTGGGGGGTACAGGGGAGCAGAAACATTCAGTACTTC. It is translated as CASSSWGVQGSRNIQYF.

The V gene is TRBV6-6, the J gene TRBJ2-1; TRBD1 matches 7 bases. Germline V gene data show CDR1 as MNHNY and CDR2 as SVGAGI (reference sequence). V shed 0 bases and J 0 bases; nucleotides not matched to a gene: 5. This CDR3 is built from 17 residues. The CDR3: CASSYSGRDSSYNEQFF. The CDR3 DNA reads TGTGCCAGCAGTTACTCCGGAAGGGACAGCTCCTACAATGAGCAGTTCTTC.

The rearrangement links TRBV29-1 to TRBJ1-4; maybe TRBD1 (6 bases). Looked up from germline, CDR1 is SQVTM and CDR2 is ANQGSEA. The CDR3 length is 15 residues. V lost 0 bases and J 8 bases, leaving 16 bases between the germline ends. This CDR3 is CSVEEQGRDTEKLFF. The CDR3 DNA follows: TGCAGCGTTGAAGAACAGGGTCGCGATACCGAAAAACTGTTTTTT.

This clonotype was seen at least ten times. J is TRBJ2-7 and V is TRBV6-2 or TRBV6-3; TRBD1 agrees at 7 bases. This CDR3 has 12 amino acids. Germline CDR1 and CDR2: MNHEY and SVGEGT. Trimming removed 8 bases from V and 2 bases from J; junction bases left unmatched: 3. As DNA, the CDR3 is TGTGCCAGCCGGGACAGCCCCTACGAGCAGTACTTC. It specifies CASRDSPYEQYF.

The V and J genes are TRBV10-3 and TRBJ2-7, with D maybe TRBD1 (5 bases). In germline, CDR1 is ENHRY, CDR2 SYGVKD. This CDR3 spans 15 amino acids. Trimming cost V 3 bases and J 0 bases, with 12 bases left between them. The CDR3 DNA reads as TGTGCCATCAGTGATTCGGCAGGGCGCTCCTACGAGCAGTACTTC. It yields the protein CAISDSAGRSYEQYF.

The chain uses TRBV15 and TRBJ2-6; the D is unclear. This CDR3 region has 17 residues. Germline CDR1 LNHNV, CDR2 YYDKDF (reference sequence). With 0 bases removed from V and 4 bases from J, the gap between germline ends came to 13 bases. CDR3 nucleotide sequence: TGTGCCACCAGCAGAGAGGAAAGCTTGGTGGGGGCCAACGTCCTGACTTTC. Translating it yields CATSREESLVGANVLTF.

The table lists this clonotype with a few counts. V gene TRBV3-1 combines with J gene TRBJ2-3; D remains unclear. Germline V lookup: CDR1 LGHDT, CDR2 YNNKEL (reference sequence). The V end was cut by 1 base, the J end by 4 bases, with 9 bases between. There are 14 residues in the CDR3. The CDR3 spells CASSQVGLADTQYF. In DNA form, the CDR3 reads TGTGCCAGCAGCCAAGTCGGTCTGGCAGATACGCAGTATTTT.

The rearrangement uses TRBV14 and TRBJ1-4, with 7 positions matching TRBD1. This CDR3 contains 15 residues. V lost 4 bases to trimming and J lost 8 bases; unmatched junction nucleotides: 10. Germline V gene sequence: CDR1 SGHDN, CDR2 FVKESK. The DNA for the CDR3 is TGTGCCAGCAGCCCCCGGACAGGCGGACGCGAAAAACTGTTTTTT. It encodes CASSPRTGGREKLFF.

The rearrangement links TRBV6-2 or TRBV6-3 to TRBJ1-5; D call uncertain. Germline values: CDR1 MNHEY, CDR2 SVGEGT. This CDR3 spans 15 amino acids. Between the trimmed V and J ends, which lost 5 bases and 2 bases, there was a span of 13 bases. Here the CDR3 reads CASSPAGPGNQPQHF. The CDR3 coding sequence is TGTGCCAGCAGTCCAGCCGGGCCGGGCAATCAGCCCCAGCATTTT.

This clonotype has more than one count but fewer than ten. CDR3 sequence reads: CASSSQTGGIYNEQFF. DNA for the CDR3: TGCGCCAGCAGCTCGCAGACAGGGGGGATCTACAATGAGCAGTTCTTC. This rearrangement joins TRBV5-1 to TRBJ2-1; 9 bases fit TRBD1. The germline gives CDR1 SGHRS, CDR2 YFSETQ. This CDR3 has 16 amino acids. J gave up 3 bases and V 3 bases, and 7 bases lay outside the gene matches.

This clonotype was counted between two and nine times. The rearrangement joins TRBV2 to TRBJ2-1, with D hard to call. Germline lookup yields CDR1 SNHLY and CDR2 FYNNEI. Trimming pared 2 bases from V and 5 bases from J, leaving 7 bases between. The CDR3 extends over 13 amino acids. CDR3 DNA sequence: TGTGCCAGCAGTGAACTAGTTCACAATGAGCAGTTCTTC. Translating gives CASSELVHNEQFF.

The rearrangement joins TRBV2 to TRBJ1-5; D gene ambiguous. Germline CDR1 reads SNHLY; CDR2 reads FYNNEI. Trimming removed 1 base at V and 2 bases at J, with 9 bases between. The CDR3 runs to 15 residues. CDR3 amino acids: CASSEEGIGNQPQHF. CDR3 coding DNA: TGTGCCAGCAGTGAAGAAGGGATCGGCAATCAGCCCCAGCATTTT. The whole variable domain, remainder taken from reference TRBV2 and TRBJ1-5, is EPEVTQTPSHQVTQMGQEVILRCVPISNHLYFYWYRQILGQKVEFLVSFYNNEISEKSEIFDDQFSVERPDGSNFTLKIRSTKLEDSAMYFCASSEEGIGNQPQHFGDGTRLSIL.

The CDR3 DNA is TGTGCCAGCAGTCACCAGAGAAGGGCGACAGAGCAGTTCTTC. Translated: CASSHQRRATEQFF. The chain employs TRBV28 and TRBJ2-1; D is uncertain. This CDR3 is 14 amino acids long. Germline lookup yields CDR1 MDHEN and CDR2 SYDVKM. Trimming cost V 5 bases and J 10 bases, with 18 bases left between them.

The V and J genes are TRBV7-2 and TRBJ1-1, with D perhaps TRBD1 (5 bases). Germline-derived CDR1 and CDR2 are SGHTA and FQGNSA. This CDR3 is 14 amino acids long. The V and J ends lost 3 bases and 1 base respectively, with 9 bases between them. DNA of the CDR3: TGTGCCAGCAGCTTTTGGGGCACGAACACTGAAGCTTTCTTT. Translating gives CASSFWGTNTEAFF.

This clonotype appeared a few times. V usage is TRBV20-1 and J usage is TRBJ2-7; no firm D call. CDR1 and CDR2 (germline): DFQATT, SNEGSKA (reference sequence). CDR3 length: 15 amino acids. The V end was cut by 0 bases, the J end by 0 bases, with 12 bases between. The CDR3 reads CSAREGRASSYEQYF. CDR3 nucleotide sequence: TGCAGTGCTAGAGAAGGCCGGGCCTCCTCCTACGAGCAGTACTTC.

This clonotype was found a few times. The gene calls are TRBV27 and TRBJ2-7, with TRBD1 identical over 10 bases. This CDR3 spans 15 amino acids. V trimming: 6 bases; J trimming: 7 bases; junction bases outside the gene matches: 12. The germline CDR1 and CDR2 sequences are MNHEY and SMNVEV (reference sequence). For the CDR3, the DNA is TGTGCCAGCAGCCATGGGGGGACAGGGGTAAGGGAGCAGTACTTC. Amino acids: CASSHGGTGVREQYF.

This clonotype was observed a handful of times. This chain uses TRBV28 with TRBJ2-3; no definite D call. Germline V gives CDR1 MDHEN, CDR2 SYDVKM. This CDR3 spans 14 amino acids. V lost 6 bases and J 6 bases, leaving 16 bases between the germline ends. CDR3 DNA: TGTGCCAGCAGGCATCCGGGCCTCAGCGATACGCAGTATTTT. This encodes CASRHPGLSDTQYF.

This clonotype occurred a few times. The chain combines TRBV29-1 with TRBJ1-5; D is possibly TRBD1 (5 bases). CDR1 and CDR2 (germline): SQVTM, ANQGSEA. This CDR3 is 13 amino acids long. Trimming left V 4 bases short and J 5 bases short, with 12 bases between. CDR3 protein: CSVVQGSDQPQHF. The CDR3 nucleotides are TGCAGCGTTGTTCAGGGTTCAGATCAGCCCCAGCATTTT.

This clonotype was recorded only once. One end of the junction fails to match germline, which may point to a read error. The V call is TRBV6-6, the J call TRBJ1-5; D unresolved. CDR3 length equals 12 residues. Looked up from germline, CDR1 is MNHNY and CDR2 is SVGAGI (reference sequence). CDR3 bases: TGTACCAGCAGGCCGGGAGTTCAGCCCCAGCATTTT. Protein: CTSRPGVQPQHF.

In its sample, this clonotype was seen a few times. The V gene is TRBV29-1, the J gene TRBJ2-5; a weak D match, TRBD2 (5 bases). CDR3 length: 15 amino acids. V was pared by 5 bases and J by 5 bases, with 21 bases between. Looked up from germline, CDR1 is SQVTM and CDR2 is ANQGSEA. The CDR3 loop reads CSVSPEAGVGETQYF. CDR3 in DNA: TGCAGCGTTTCCCCGGAGGCTGGAGTCGGGGAGACCCAGTACTTC.

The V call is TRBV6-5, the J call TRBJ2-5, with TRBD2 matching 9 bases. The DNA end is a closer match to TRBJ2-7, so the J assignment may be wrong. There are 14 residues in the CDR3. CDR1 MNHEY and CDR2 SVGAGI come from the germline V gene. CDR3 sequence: CASSASGGNSEQYF. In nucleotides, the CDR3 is TGTGCCAGCAGTGCAAGCGGGGGGAATTCCGAGCAGTACTTC.

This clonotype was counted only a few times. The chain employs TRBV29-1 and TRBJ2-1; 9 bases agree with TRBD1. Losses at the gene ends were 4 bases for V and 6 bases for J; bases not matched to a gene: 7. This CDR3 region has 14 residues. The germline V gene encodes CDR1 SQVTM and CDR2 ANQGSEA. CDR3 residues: CSVARPGQGNEQFF. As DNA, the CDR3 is TGCAGCGTTGCCCGGCCGGGACAGGGCAATGAGCAGTTCTTC.

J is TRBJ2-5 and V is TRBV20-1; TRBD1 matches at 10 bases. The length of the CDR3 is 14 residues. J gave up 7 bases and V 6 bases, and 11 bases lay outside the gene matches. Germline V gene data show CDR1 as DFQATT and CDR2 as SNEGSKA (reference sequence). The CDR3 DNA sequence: TGCAGTGCCCTGGGACAGGGGCAGACCGGGACCCAGTACTTC. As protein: CSALGQGQTGTQYF.

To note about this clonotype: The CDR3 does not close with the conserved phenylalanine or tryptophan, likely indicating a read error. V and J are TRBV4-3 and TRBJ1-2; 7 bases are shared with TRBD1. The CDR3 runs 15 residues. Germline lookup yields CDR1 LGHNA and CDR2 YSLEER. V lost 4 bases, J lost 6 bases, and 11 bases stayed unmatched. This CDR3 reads CASSPGTEFYNGYTL. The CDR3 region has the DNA TGCGCCAGCAGCCCGGGGACAGAGTTCTATAATGGCTACACCTTA.

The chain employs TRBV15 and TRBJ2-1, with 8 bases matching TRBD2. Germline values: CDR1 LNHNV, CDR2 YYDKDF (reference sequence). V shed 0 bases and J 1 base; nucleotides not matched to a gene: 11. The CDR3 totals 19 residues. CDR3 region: CATSRDQRSGGASYNEQFF. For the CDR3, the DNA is TGTGCCACCAGCAGAGATCAGAGAAGCGGGGGAGCGTCCTACAATGAGCAGTTCTTC.

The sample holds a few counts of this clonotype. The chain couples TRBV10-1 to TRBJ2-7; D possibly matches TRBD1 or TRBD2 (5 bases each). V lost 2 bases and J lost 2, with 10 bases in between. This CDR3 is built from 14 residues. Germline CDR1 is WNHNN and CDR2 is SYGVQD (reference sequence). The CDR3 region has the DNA TGCGCCAGCAGTGAGGCTTCGGGGCCCTACGAGCAGTACTTC. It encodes CASSEASGPYEQYF.

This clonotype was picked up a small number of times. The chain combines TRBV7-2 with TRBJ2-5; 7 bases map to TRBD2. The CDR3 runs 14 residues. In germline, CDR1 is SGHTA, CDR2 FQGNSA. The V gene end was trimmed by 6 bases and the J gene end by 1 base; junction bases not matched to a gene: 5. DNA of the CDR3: TGTGCCAGCAGGAAGGGCGGGGGCCAAGAGACCCAGTACTTC. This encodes CASRKGGGQETQYF.

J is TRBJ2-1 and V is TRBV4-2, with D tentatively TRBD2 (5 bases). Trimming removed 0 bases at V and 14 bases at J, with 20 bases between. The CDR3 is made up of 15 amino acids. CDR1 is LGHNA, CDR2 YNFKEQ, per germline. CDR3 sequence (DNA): TGTGCCAGCAGCCAAGATCGAGGGATACGTACCGGGGAGTTCTTC. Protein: CASSQDRGIRTGEFF.

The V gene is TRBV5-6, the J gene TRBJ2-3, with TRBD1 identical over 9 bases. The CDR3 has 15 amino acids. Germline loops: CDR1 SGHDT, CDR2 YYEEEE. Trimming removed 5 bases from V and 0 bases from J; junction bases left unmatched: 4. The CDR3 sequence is CASRMGTGSTDTQYF. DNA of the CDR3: TGTGCCAGCAGAATGGGGACAGGGAGCACAGATACGCAGTATTTT. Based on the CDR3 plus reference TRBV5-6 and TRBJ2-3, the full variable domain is DAGVTQSPTHLIKTRGQQVTLRCSPKSGHDTVSWYQQALGQGPQFIFQYYEEEERQRGNFPDRFSGHQFPNYSSELNVNALLLGDSALYLCASRMGTGSTDTQYFGPGTRLTVL.

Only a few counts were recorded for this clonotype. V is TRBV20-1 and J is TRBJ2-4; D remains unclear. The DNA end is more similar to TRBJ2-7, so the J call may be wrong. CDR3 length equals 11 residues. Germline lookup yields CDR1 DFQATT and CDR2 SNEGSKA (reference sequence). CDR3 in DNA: TGCAGTGCTAGGGGCGTTCACGAGCAGTACTTC. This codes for CSARGVHEQYF.

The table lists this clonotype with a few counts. The CDR3: CASSLVGTSGGDTQYF. Written as DNA, the CDR3 is TGTGCCAGCAGCTTAGTGGGGACTAGCGGGGGGGATACGCAGTATTTT. The gene calls are TRBV7-2 and TRBJ2-3; TRBD2 agrees at 15 bases. The V segment lost 1 base and the J segment 6 bases; nucleotides outside the gene matches: 2. The germline gives CDR1 SGHTA, CDR2 FQGNSA. The CDR3 sequence is 16 residues long.